This TCR beta chain was sequenced during a study of vaccination and CD4 T cells after COVID-19. The V segment lost 5 bases and the J segment 3 bases; nucleotides outside the gene matches: 6. This CDR3 is built from 15 residues. Germline V gives CDR1 SGHRS, CDR2 YFSETQ. Sequencing of DNA taken from cultured CD4+ T cells relied on the Oncomine TCR Beta short-read assay. TCRdb called the PCR reads again in MiXCR, with one record for every CDR3 protein. The sample carries approximately 25,000 distinct CDR3 sequences, around 48% recorded once. Comment on this clonotype: Antigen specificity is unknown.

Specified treatment: roughly 11-day PBMC culture with coronavirus spike peptide pools or control peptides (ViraFEST assay). This receptor was identified in a human donor who had recovered from COVID-19. Sequenced sample: CD4+ T cells from blood, cultured in vitro. The chain uses TRBV5-1 and TRBJ2-5, with TRBD2 matching over 11 bases. The CDR3, as DNA: TGCGCCAGCAGTCGCGGGACTAGCGGTAAAGAGACCCAGTACTTC. Translating it yields CASSRGTSGKETQYF.